Reported below is one T cell receptor (beta chain). Which antigen it targets is not known. No per-base quality is available; no much larger clone lies one base away. CD4+ and CD8+ cells were isolated by positive magnetic bead selection on an AutoMACS, and purity was checked by flow cytometry. A TCR V beta antibody panel was used in flow cytometry to screen first for clonal expansions, which were then characterized by TCRB deep sequencing of sorted CD8+ fractions. Peripheral blood mononuclear cells were isolated by Ficoll-Paque PLUS density gradient separation. DNA from CD4-enriched, CD8-enriched or PBMC samples was extracted using Nucleospin Tissue or Tissue XS kits and then quantified on a Qubit 2.0 fluorometer. CDR3 length: 13 amino acids, cysteine to phenylalanine. Just the 39-base CDR3 DNA is kept, in frame starting at base 1. CDR1 MGHRA and CDR2 YSYEKL are derived from the germline V gene. Relative to germline, V is 5 bases shorter and J is 6 bases shorter, with 13 bases between their ends.

The data derive from a study of somatic mutations in cytotoxic T cells in rheumatoid arthritis (dated by TCRdb to about 2017). Regarding the complete study: Before any treatment started and right after they were diagnosed, patients gave peripheral blood samples (roughly 31 ml EDTA). TCRB deep sequencing covered some 65 patients with rheumatoid arthritis along with about 20 healthy controls. The study asked whether expanded CD8+ T-cell clones in newly diagnosed, untreated rheumatoid arthritis carry somatic mutations, and used TCRB deep sequencing to characterize clonality. The median ages of the patient and control groups were essentially identical. Some T-cell populations stained with V beta antibodies were sorted by flow on a FACSAria II or Sony SH800 to nearly 100% purity, with sorted V beta1+ cells additionally subjected to TCRB sequencing.

Summary of the overall study and its limitations: CD8+ T-cell clonality in rheumatoid arthritis patients was not significantly different from that in age-matched healthy controls. The largest CD8+ clone made up more than 20% of CD8+ cells in about an eighth of the roughly 60 patients, and blood and synovial fluid shared several identical CD8+ TCRB sequences. CD8+ clonality increased with age in patients (Spearman r=0.49) but not in healthy controls. No adjustment for multiple comparisons was made for the slight TRBV07 underrepresentation in patients. It was unknown which antigens the expanded CD8+ clones targeted, and their absence from virus-specific databases did not exclude viral specificity.

The immunoSEQ assay was applied to genomic DNA for TCRB CDR3 sequencing. Per the original workflow: When patient CD8+ clones exceeding 1% were checked against published virus-specific TCRB sequences, only a few matched. Nothing other than productive TCRB rearrangements was included in the analyses. Defining a clone by its unique TCRB CDR3 sequence, the study calculated clonality as a productive clonality index derived from Shannon entropy. Repertoire overlap between two samples was calculated from the template counts of each clone relative to total templates per sample. V-gene usage from TCRB sequencing and V-gene usage measured by flow cytometry were correlated (Spearman r of 0.61). TCRdb took this table from immuneACCESS and kept in-frame rearrangements with V and J called. Such tables lack part of the clones; where checked against another copy, unresolved V genes explain under half of the gap, and the rest is unexplained. The V and J calls and clone size come from that table; D and trimming were worked out from the DNA. This sample is represented by around 20,000 clones; about 85% of them were singletons. Jointly, the top ten make up roughly 9.8% of the sample.

Recombination connected TRBV4-1 to TRBJ1-1; 5 matching bases give a weak D call of TRBD1. Source material: CD8+ T cells sorted from blood. This receptor was identified in a man younger than 35 with rheumatoid arthritis. The DNA is as follows: TGCGCCAGCAGCACTCCCCGGGGGGCTGAAGCTTTCTTT. Protein translation: CASSTPRGAEAFF.